One T cell receptor beta chain is described in this entry. Its antigen has not been determined. Base quality data are lacking; no much larger clone is found one base away. This sample was included in a study of blood T cells in healthy people across ages (dated by TCRdb to about 2015). Regarding the complete study: In model experiments, template switching captured roughly one uniquely barcoded TCR beta cDNA molecule for every two T cells. Age-related changes in TCR beta repertoire diversity were measured in the study by deep sequencing normalized with unique cDNA molecular identifiers. Four age groups were formed from the donors: young (average about 17 years), middle-aged (just under 40), aged (around 68) and long-lived (82). To avoid experimental bias, donors of different ages were distributed randomly across sequencing lanes. Two additional independent replicas of 1 million unique cDNA reads from the same blood draw were analyzed for two donors (one aged 18 to 30 and one aged 80 or older). Overall results and qualifications from the work: Bulk unsorted PBMC profiling prevented conclusive comparison of naive and antigen-experienced compartments. Compared with the aged group, the long-lived group had more naive CD4+ T cells, fewer expanded clones and increased TCR diversity, a pattern suggesting age selection. As age increased, observed TCR beta diversity per million T cells dropped in a roughly linear way, and a significant reduction was already evident by age 40. Estimates of total diversity based on one million sequenced T cells were regarded as lower bounds and as underestimates. Because the CMV infection status of the donors was unknown, age-related changes in expanded clonotypes may potentially have been confounded. There was a strong correlation between observed TCR beta diversity and the percentage of naive T cells measured by flow cytometry.

CDR1 and CDR2 were assigned from the germline V gene (reference sequence) as DFQATT and SNEGSKA. Its CDR3 holds 14 amino acids, cysteine through phenylalanine. Only the CDR3 portion is preserved as DNA: 42 bases, with reading frame beginning at the first base. V sheds 0 bases and J sheds 2 bases, leaving 11 bases between their ends. The roughly 39 donors, aged 6 to 90 years, were systemically healthy Caucasian individuals from Russia. Approximately 11 milliliters of peripheral blood were drawn from each donor into EDTA-treated Vacutainer tubes. PBMCs were isolated by Ficoll-Paque density-gradient centrifugation, with at least 6 million obtained per sample. Total RNA, at least 6 micrograms per sample, was extracted from PBMCs with Trizol reagent. For every donor, flow cytometry on a PBMC aliquot measured the percentage of naive CD45RAhigh/CD27high T cells. Libraries were prepared through 5' RACE. Sequenced on an Illumina HiSeq 2500. A second roughly 7 to 12 cycle PCR used a sample-barcoded 5' primer and a J-beta primer mix. A template-switch 5' adaptor carrying 12 random nucleotides introduced a unique molecular identifier onto each TCR beta cDNA molecule. Each sample yielded at least 2.5 million CDR3-containing paired-end reads. First-strand cDNA was synthesized from all RNA with the Mint cDNA synthesis kit, primed by a TRBC-specific oligonucleotide. Following uracil-DNA glycosylase treatment, a first 18-cycle PCR with universal primers M1SS and BC2_uni_R was performed on all cDNA. The paper's processing steps were these. Each sample was normalized by randomly selecting 1 million high-quality reads, each carrying a distinct molecular identifier. Reads with shared molecular identifiers were discarded instead of being binned into consensus sequences. MiTCR, run with a Q25 quality threshold and the strictest error-elimination algorithm, handled CDR3 identification, clonotype clustering and error correction. A nonparametric unseen species model with Euler transformation was used to estimate lower-bound total TCR beta diversity. Clones were called with MiXCR by TCRdb after fastp trimmed the public reads at Q25, and only in-frame beta chains were retained. Every entry covers one CDR3 protein and lists the most common genes and DNA from its rows. V and J calls and clone size were set by TCRdb, not the authors. The sample table records some 1.5 million distinct CDR3 sequences; roughly 43% of these occur just once. The ten largest clones represent under 5% of the sample.

This receptor was identified in a young woman in good health. Sequenced material: blood. The chain is assembled from TRBV20-1 and TRBJ2-7; the D gene is perhaps TRBD2, from 6 matching bases. The CDR3 is CSAREAAGAYEQYF. Read as DNA, the sequence is TGCAGTGCTAGAGAAGCAGCGGGTGCCTACGAGCAGTACTTC.